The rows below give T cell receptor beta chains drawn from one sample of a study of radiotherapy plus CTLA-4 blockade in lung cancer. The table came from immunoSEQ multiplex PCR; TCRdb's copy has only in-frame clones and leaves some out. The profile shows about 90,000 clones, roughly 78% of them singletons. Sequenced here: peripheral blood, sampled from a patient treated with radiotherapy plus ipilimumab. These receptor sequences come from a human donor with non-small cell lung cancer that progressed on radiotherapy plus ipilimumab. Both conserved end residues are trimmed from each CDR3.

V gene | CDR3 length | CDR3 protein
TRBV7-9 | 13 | ASSQGQEGNQPQH
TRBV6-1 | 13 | ASSENRGSNQPQH
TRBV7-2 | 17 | ASSFHRGVSGLTYNEQF
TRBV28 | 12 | ASTLVGGPGELF
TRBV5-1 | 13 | ASSPTTGVGGELF
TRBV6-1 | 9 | ASSYNYEQY
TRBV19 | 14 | ASSKRGGVATDTQY
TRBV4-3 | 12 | ASSPDRGRNEQY
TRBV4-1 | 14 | ASSQDSHNTNEKLF
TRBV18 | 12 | ASSPTGGGETQY
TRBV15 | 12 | ATSAGASLLSLF
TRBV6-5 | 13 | ASSYSGTGKYEQY
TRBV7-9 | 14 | ASSPQGQGSTGELF
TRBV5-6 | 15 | ASSAQGGREFPNEQF
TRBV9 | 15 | ASSVRLGLAGRNEQF
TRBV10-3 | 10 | AIRTGGTEAF
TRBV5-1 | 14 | ASSLGASASTDTQY
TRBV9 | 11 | ASTPWGGSGYT
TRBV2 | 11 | ASRRTGLYEQY
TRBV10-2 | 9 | ASSSASEQY
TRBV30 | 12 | AWSADRGYQPQH
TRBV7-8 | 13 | ASSLTPSGAYEQY
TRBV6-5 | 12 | ASSYNSGANVLT
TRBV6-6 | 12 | ASSYGQGYNEQF
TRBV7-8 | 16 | ASSLAWGQGARGEKLF
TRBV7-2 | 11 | ASSRRGPYEQY
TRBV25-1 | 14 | ASSEFLAGVLETQY
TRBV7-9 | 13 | ASSLGTARNYGYT
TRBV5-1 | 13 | ASSSSSGGLETQY
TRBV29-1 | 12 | SVGEAGGFNEQF
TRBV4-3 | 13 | ASSQDGQAYNEQF
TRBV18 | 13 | ASSPQGAANEKLF
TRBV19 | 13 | ASSIPLGASNGYT
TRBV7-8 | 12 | ASSFPTGGETQY
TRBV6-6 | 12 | ASSSQRGSYEQY
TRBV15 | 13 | ATSRAGRGTETQY
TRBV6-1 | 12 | ASSEGPNTGELF
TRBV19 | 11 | ASSRTDRPEQY
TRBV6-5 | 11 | ASSDRDLREAF
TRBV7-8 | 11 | ASTSWRTGELF
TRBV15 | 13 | ATSRDRGSNTEAF
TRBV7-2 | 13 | ASSLGKFNGNEQF
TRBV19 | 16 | ASSIRSRGTGSNQPQH
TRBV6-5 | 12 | ASGGQRQGYGYT
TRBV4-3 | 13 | ASSQASRGGGEQF
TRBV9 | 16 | ASSVLTPDEVRHQPQH
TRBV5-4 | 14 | ASSHGGLAGSDTQY
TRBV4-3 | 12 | ASSQRERIGGYT
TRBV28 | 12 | ASRNGGGYNEQF
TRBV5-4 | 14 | ASSLKGGTAKNIQY
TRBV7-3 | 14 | ASSPLEGDFYNEQF
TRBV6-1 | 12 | ASSEEIGGDTQY
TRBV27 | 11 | ASSLSEYNEQF
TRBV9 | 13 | ASSVAGGAYDEQF